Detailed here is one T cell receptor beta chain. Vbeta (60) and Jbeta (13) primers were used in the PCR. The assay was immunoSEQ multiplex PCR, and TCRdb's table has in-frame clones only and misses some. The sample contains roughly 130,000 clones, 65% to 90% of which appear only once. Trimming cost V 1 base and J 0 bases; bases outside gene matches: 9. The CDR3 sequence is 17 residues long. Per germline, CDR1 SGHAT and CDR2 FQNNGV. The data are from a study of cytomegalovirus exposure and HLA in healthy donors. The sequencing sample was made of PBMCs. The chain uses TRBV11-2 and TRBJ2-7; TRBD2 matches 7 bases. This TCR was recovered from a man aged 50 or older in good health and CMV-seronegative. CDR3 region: CASSLAGLAALSYEQYF. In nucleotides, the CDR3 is TGTGCCAGCAGCTTAGCGGGTCTAGCGGCCCTCTCCTACGAGCAGTACTTC.